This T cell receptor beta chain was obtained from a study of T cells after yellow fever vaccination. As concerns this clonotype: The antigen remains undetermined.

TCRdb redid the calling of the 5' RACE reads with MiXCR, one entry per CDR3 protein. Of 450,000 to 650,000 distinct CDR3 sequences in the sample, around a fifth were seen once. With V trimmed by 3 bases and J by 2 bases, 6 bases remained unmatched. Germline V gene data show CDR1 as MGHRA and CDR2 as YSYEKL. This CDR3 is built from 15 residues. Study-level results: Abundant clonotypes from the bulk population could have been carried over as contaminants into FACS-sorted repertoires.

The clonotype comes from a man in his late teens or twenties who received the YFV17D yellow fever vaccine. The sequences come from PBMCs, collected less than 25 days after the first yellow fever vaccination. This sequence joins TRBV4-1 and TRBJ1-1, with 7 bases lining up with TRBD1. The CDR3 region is CASSQNRGENTEAFF. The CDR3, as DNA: TGCGCCAGCAGCCAGAACAGGGGCGAAAACACTGAAGCTTTCTTT.